What follows describes a single T cell receptor beta chain. This specimen comes from a study of T cell responses to AZD1222 COVID-19 vaccine. The CDR3 consists of 14 residues. CDR1 and CDR2 from the germline V gene are MNHEY and SVGEGT. The ends lost 8 bases at V and 10 bases at J; junction bases unmatched: 17. Assay: immunoSEQ multiplex PCR; the TCRdb copy retains only in-frame clones and omits some. The data show over 150,000 clones, 75% to 90% seen once. The V gene is TRBV6-2 or TRBV6-3, the J gene TRBJ2-7; 7 bases agree with TRBD1. This TCR derives from an adult in good health. The sample was peripheral blood, taken on day 0 of AZD1222 vaccination. The chain's CDR3 is CASRRPGQAISQYF. The CDR3 DNA sequence: TGTGCCAGCCGCCGACCCGGACAGGCCATAAGTCAGTACTTC.